This T cell receptor (beta chain) derives from a study of beta chain features in type 1 diabetes. Findings and caveats of the study: Insertions were fewer and deletions more numerous at VDJ junctions in type 1 diabetes patients.

Details on this clone: Its specificity is unknown. The same CDR3 also results from other DNA sequences found in this sample.

The study reverse transcribed the entire isolated RNA, so it sequenced expressed TCRB transcripts. Sequencing used immunoSEQ multiplex PCR; TCRdb keeps in-frame clones, though not all of them. This table holds some 300,000 clones, about 8.5% found once. The length of the CDR3 is 14 residues. Germline-derived CDR1 and CDR2 are MNHEY and SMNVEV (reference sequence). V lost 0 bases, J lost 6 bases, and 9 bases lay in between. This TCR was recovered from a woman between 18 and 29 years old in good health. Sequencing used central memory CD4+ T cells from blood. This rearrangement joins TRBV27 to TRBJ1-5, with D possibly matching TRBD1 (6 bases). The CDR3 coding sequence is TGTGCCAGCAGTTTATCACAGGGTGGTCAGCCCCAGCATTTT. Protein: CASSLSQGGQPQHF.